Listed below are T cell receptor gamma chains from one sample, sequenced in a study of γδ T cells in repeated Plasmodium falciparum infection. TCRdb reprocessed the multiplex PCR reads using CATT. The sample holds 27,000 or so gamma-chain clones, approximately 1.4% seen once. The sequenced material came from gamma-delta T cells from blood. Every receptor here comes from a pool of human donors (malaria-infected and uninfected, not separated). Each CDR3 is given without its conserved first and last residue.

CDR3 length: 13; V gene: TRGV2; J gene: TRGJP2; CDR3 protein: ATWDRGSSDWIKT
CDR3 length: 8; V gene: TRGV3; J gene: TRGJ1/TRGJ2; CDR3 protein: ATWDSKKL
CDR3 length: 15; V gene: TRGV9; J gene: TRGJP; CDR3 protein: ALWEGEQELGKKIKV
CDR3 length: 12; V gene: TRGV3; J gene: TRGJ1/TRGJ2; CDR3 protein: ATWDSPHEYKKL
CDR3 length: 12; V gene: TRGV9; J gene: TRGJ1/TRGJ2; CDR3 protein: ALWEARGGYKKL
CDR3 length: 12; V gene: TRGV9; J gene: TRGJ1/TRGJ2; CDR3 protein: ALWEVVDYYKKL
CDR3 length: 11; V gene: TRGV3; J gene: TRGJ1/TRGJ2; CDR3 protein: ATWDRYYYKKL
CDR3 length: 15; V gene: TRGV9; J gene: TRGJP; CDR3 protein: ALWEVQRELGKKIKV
CDR3 length: 11; V gene: TRGV4; J gene: TRGJ1/TRGJ2; CDR3 protein: ATWDGPGYKKL
CDR3 length: 14; V gene: TRGV3; J gene: TRGJP1; CDR3 protein: ATWDRRYTTGWFKI
CDR3 length: 12; V gene: TRGV8; J gene: TRGJ1/TRGJ2; CDR3 protein: ATWPQGGYYKKL
CDR3 length: 9; V gene: TRGV9; J gene: TRGJ1/TRGJ2; CDR3 protein: ALWEVREKL
CDR3 length: 12; V gene: TRGV2; J gene: TRGJ1/TRGJ2; CDR3 protein: ATWDGHRDYKKL
CDR3 length: 11; V gene: TRGV9; J gene: TRGJP; CDR3 protein: ALWELGKKIKV
CDR3 length: 14; V gene: TRGV9; J gene: TRGJP; CDR3 protein: ALWVIEELGKKIKV
CDR3 length: 14; V gene: TRGV9; J gene: TRGJP; CDR3 protein: ALWEVPKSGKKIKV
CDR3 length: 9; V gene: TRGV4; J gene: TRGJ1/TRGJ2; CDR3 protein: ATWDGPKKL
CDR3 length: 18; V gene: TRGV2; J gene: TRGJP1; CDR3 protein: ATWDGLSTPGDTTGWFKI
CDR3 length: 11; V gene: TRGV4; J gene: TRGJ1/TRGJ2; CDR3 protein: ATWGTNYYKKL
CDR3 length: 11; V gene: TRGV4; J gene: TRGJ1/TRGJ2; CDR3 protein: ATWDGRYYKKL
CDR3 length: 12; V gene: TRGV4; J gene: TRGJ1/TRGJ2; CDR3 protein: ATWDGPSIYKKL
CDR3 length: 10; V gene: TRGV9; J gene: TRGJ1/TRGJ2; CDR3 protein: ALYPNYYKKL
CDR3 length: 14; V gene: TRGV8; J gene: TRGJP1; CDR3 protein: ATWALAPNTGWFKI
CDR3 length: 10; V gene: TRGV9; J gene: TRGJ1/TRGJ2; CDR3 protein: ALWARPGKKL
CDR3 length: 12; V gene: TRGV3; J gene: TRGJ1/TRGJ2; CDR3 protein: ATWDRPWDYKKL
CDR3 length: 12; V gene: TRGV2; J gene: TRGJ1/TRGJ2; CDR3 protein: ATWDPVLYYKKL
CDR3 length: 13; V gene: TRGV9; J gene: TRGJ1/TRGJ2; CDR3 protein: ALWEVFAYWDKKL
CDR3 length: 8; V gene: TRGV4; J gene: TRGJ1/TRGJ2; CDR3 protein: ATWEHKKL
CDR3 length: 13; V gene: TRGV8; J gene: TRGJ1/TRGJ2; CDR3 protein: ATWDSPRDVYKKL
CDR3 length: 13; V gene: TRGV2; J gene: TRGJP2; CDR3 protein: ATWDAAKGDWIKT
CDR3 length: 9; V gene: TRGV3; J gene: TRGJ1/TRGJ2; CDR3 protein: ATWDKKKKL
CDR3 length: 11; V gene: TRGV3; J gene: TRGJ1/TRGJ2; CDR3 protein: ATWDRPFYKKL
CDR3 length: 12; V gene: TRGV3; J gene: TRGJ1/TRGJ2; CDR3 protein: ATWDRREGYKKL
CDR3 length: 9; V gene: TRGV3; J gene: TRGJ1/TRGJ2; CDR3 protein: ATWDRGKKL
CDR3 length: 10; V gene: TRGV4; J gene: TRGJ1/TRGJ2; CDR3 protein: ATWEGSYKKL
CDR3 length: 12; V gene: TRGV9; J gene: TRGJP1; CDR3 protein: ALWENLTGWFKI
CDR3 length: 11; V gene: TRGV8; J gene: TRGJ1/TRGJ2; CDR3 protein: ATWDLDYYKKL
CDR3 length: 13; V gene: TRGV3; J gene: TRGJ1/TRGJ2; CDR3 protein: ATWDRTLNYYKKL
CDR3 length: 10; V gene: TRGV2; J gene: TRGJ1/TRGJ2; CDR3 protein: ATWDGYYKKL
CDR3 length: 12; V gene: TRGV8; J gene: TRGJ1/TRGJ2; CDR3 protein: ATWDRSRATKKL
CDR3 length: 12; V gene: TRGV8; J gene: TRGJP1; CDR3 protein: ATWDRATGWFKI
CDR3 length: 11; V gene: TRGV5; J gene: TRGJP2; CDR3 protein: ATWDRPHWIKT
CDR3 length: 12; V gene: TRGV5; J gene: TRGJ1/TRGJ2; CDR3 protein: ATWDRPPGYKKL
CDR3 length: 11; V gene: TRGV5; J gene: TRGJ1/TRGJ2; CDR3 protein: ATWDRRLGKKL
CDR3 length: 11; V gene: TRGV4; J gene: TRGJ1/TRGJ2; CDR3 protein: ATWDGRLYKKL
CDR3 length: 11; V gene: TRGV3; J gene: TRGJP2; CDR3 protein: ATWYTSDWIKT
CDR3 length: 10; V gene: TRGV9; J gene: TRGJ1/TRGJ2; CDR3 protein: ALWTNYYKKL
CDR3 length: 11; V gene: TRGV2; J gene: TRGJ1/TRGJ2; CDR3 protein: ATWDGLYYKKL
CDR3 length: 11; V gene: TRGV2; J gene: TRGJ1/TRGJ2; CDR3 protein: ATWDGQKYKKL
CDR3 length: 11; V gene: TRGV8; J gene: TRGJ1/TRGJ2; CDR3 protein: ATWDPSNYKKL
CDR3 length: 11; V gene: TRGV4; J gene: TRGJ1/TRGJ2; CDR3 protein: ATWDRLVLEKL
CDR3 length: 15; V gene: TRGV9; J gene: TRGJP; CDR3 protein: ALWEAKQELGKKIKV
CDR3 length: 10; V gene: TRGV8; J gene: TRGJ1/TRGJ2; CDR3 protein: ATWDSGYKKL
CDR3 length: 14; V gene: TRGV4; J gene: TRGJP1; CDR3 protein: ATWSTGYTTGWFKI
CDR3 length: 14; V gene: TRGV2; J gene: TRGJ1/TRGJ2; CDR3 protein: ATWDGLDTLYYKKL
CDR3 length: 15; V gene: TRGV9; J gene: TRGJP; CDR3 protein: ALWDRIRELGKKIKV
CDR3 length: 10; V gene: TRGV2; J gene: TRGJ1/TRGJ2; CDR3 protein: ATWDDHYKKL
CDR3 length: 11; V gene: TRGV9; J gene: TRGJ1/TRGJ2; CDR3 protein: ALWEVLYYKKL